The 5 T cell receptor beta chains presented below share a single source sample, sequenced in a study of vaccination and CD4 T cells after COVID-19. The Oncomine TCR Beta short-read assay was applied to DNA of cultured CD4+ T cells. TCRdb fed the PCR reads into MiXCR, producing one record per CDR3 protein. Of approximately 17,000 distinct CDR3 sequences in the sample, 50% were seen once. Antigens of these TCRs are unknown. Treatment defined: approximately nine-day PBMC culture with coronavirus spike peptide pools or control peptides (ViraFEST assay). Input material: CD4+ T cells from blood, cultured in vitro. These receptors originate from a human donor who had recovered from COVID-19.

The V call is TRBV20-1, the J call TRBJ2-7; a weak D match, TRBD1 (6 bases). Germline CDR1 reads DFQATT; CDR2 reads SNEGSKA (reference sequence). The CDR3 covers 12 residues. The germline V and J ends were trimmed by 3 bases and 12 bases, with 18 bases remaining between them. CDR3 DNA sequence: TGCAGTGCTAGGGGGGCGCGATCCCTTCCGTACTTC. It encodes CSARGARSLPYF.

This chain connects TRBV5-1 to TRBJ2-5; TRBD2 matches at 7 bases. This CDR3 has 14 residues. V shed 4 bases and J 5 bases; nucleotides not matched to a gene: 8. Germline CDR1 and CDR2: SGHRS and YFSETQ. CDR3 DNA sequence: TGCGCCAGCAGCATCGCGGGAGTGTGGGAGACCCAGTACTTC. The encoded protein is CASSIAGVWETQYF.

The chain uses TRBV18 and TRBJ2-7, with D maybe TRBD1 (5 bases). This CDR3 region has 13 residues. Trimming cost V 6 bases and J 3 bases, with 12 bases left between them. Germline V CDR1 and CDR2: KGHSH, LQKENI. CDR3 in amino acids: CASSLLQDYEQYF. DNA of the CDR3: TGTGCCAGCTCCCTACTACAGGACTACGAGCAGTACTTC.

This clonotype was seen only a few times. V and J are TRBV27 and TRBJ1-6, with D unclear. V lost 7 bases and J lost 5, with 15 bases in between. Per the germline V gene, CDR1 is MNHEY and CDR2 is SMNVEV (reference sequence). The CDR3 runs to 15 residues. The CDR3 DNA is TGTGCCAGCACCCACCCAAGACGTCATAATTCACCCCTCCACTTT. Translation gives CASTHPRRHNSPLHF.

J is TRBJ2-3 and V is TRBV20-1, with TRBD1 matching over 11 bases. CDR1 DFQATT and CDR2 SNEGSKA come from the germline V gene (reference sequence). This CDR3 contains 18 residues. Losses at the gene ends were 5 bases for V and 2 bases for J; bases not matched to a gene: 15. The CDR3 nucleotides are TGCAGTGCTCCCCCCCGGTCAGGACAGGGGGCTTTCACAGATACGCAGTATTTT. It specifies CSAPPRSGQGAFTDTQYF.